Presented here are 6 T cell receptor beta chains from one specimen sequenced in a study of CD8 T cells in ankylosing spondylitis (dated by TCRdb to between 2016 and 2019). The library came from 5' RACE. The instrument given in TCRdb is Illumina HiSeq 2500. TCRdb ran its own pipeline on the public reads, namely fastp trimming at Q25 and MiXCR clone calling, and kept in-frame beta chains. Here each entry gathers all rows of one CDR3 protein and keeps the most common genes and DNA. Here the sample has 200,000 to 300,000 distinct CDR3 sequences; 8% to 9% occur a single time. The ten most abundant clones make up more than 4% of the sample. Material for sequencing was blood, either unsorted or a sorted T cell fraction (not recorded which). These receptors were collected from a female donor with ankylosing spondylitis or in good health (not recorded which).

This clonotype has more than one count but fewer than ten. This chain connects TRBV20-1 to TRBJ2-7; 7 nucleotides align to TRBD1. The CDR3 runs 15 residues. J lost 0 bases, V lost 6 bases, and 11 bases had no gene match. From germline, CDR1 is DFQATT and CDR2 SNEGSKA (reference sequence). The CDR3 region is CSAVGEGGSSYEQYF. For the CDR3, the DNA is TGCAGTGCCGTGGGGGAAGGGGGCAGCTCCTACGAGCAGTACTTC.

This clonotype was observed at least ten times. The rearrangement joins TRBV10-3 to TRBJ1-2; D remains ambiguous. Trimming shortened V by 2 bases and J by 2 bases, and 6 bases separated the two germline ends. Germline values: CDR1 ENHRY, CDR2 SYGVKD. The CDR3 runs to 13 residues. CDR3 region: CAISENRNYGYTF. DNA for the CDR3: TGTGCCATCAGTGAGAACAGAAACTATGGCTACACCTTC.

This chain uses TRBV11-2 with TRBJ2-3; 9 bases match TRBD2. Looked up from germline, CDR1 is SGHAT and CDR2 is FQNNGV. There are 17 residues in the CDR3. V lost 5 bases and J lost 2; bases outside the gene matches: 11. The chain's CDR3 is CASSLTSAGGPTDTQYF. DNA for the CDR3: TGTGCCAGCAGCCTGACCAGCGCGGGAGGGCCCACAGATACGCAGTATTTT.

This clonotype appeared many times. The V and J genes are TRBV5-1 and TRBJ2-7; TRBD1 agrees at 9 bases. Germline CDR1 SGHRS, CDR2 YFSETQ. V was pared by 4 bases and J by 2 bases, with 7 bases of the junction left unmatched. This CDR3 is 15 amino acids long. For the CDR3, the DNA is TGCGCCAGCAGCACCTGGACAGGGGAGGCCTACGAGCAGTACTTC. It encodes CASSTWTGEAYEQYF.

This clonotype was seen ten or more times. This rearrangement joins TRBV20-1 to TRBJ2-5; D possibly uses TRBD1 or TRBD2 (5 bases each). The germline V gene encodes CDR1 DFQATT and CDR2 SNEGSKA (reference sequence). Trimming removed 0 bases at V and 7 bases at J, with 9 bases between. This CDR3 is 12 amino acids long. The CDR3 loop reads CSAREPGTTQYF. DNA for the CDR3: TGCAGTGCTAGAGAGCCAGGGACGACCCAGTACTTC.

This clonotype was detected ten times or more. V gene TRBV20-1 combines with J gene TRBJ1-1; D is possibly TRBD1 (5 bases). The CDR3 has 11 amino acids. The germline V gene encodes CDR1 DFQATT and CDR2 SNEGSKA (reference sequence). Trimming took off 4 bases at V and 7 bases at J, with 10 bases between the two ends. In DNA, the CDR3 is TGCAGTGCTATCTGGAGGGGTGAAGCTTTCTTT. This codes for CSAIWRGEAFF.